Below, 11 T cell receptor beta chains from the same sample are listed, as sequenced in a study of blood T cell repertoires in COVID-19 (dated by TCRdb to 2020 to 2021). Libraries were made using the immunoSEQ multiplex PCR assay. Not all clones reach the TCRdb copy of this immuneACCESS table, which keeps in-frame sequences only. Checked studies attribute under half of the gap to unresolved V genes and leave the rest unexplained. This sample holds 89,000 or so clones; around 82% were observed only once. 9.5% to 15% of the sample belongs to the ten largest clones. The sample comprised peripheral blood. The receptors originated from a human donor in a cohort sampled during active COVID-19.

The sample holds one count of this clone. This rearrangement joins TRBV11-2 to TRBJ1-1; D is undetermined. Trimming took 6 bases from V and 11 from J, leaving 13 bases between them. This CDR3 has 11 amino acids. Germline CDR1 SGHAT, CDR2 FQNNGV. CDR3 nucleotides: TGTGCCAGCAGACTAGCGGGCTACGCTTTCTTT. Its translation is CASRLAGYAFF.

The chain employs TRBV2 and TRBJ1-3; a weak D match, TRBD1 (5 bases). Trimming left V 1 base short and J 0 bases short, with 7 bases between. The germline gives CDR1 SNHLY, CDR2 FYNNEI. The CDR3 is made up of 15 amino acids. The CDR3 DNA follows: TGTGCCAGCAGTGAAGGGAGGGGCTCTGGAAACACCATATATTTT. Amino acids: CASSEGRGSGNTIYF. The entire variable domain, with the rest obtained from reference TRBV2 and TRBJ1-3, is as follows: EPEVTQTPSHQVTQMGQEVILRCVPISNHLYFYWYRQILGQKVEFLVSFYNNEISEKSEIFDDQFSVERPDGSNFTLKIRSTKLEDSAMYFCASSEGRGSGNTIYFGEGSWLTVV.

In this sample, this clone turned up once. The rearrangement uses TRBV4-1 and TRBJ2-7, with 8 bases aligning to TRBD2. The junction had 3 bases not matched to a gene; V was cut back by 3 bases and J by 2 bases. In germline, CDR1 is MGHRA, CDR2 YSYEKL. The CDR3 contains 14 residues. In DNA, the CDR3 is TGCGCCAGCAGCCACCCGGGACTAGCCTACGAGCAGTACTTC. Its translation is CASSHPGLAYEQYF.

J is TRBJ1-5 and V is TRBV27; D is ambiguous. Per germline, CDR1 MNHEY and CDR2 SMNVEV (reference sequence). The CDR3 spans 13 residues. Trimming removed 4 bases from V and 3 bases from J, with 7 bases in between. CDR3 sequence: CASSYGVNQPQHF. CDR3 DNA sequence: TGTGCCAGCAGTTACGGGGTCAATCAGCCCCAGCATTTT.

The DNA of the CDR3 is TGTGCCAGCAGCGTCGTGGCAGGGGACCAAGAGACCCAGTACTTC. This codes for CASSVVAGDQETQYF. The chain couples TRBV9 to TRBJ2-5, with a possible D match to TRBD1 (6 bases). The germline gives CDR1 SGDLS, CDR2 YYNGEE. CDR3 length: 15 residues. Trimming took 2 bases from V and 0 from J, leaving 11 bases between them.

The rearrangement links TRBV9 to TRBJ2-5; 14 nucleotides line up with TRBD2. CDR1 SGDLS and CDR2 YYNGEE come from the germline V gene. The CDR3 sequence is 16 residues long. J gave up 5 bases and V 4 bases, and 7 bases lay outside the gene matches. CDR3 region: CASSSRLAGGEETQYF. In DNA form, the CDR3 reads TGTGCCAGCAGCTCCCGACTAGCGGGGGGGGAGGAGACCCAGTACTTC.

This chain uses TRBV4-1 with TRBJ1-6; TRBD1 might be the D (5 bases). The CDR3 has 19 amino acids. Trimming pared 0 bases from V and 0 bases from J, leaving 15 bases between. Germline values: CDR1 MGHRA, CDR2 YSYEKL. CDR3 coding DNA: TGCGCCAGCAGCCAAGATCTTCGTGACAGCCGCTCCTATAATTCACCCCTCCACTTT. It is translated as CASSQDLRDSRSYNSPLHF.

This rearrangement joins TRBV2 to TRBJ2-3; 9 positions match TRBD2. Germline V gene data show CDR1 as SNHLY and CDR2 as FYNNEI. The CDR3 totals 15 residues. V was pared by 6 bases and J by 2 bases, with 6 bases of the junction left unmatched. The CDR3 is CASSNLAGNTDTQYF. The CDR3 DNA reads TGTGCCAGCAGCAACCTAGCGGGGAACACAGATACGCAGTATTTT.

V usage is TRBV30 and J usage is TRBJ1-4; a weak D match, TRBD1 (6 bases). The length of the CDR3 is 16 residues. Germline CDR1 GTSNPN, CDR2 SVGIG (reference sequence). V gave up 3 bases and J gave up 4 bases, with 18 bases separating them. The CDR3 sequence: CAWSRFRTAYNEKLFF. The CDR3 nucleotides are TGTGCCTGGAGCCGGTTTCGGACAGCCTATAATGAAAAACTGTTTTTT.

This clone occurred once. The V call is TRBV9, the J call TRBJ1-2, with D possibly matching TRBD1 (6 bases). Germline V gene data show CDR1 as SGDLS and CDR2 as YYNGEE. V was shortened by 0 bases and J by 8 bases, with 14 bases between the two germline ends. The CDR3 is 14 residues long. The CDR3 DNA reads TGTGCCAGCAGCGTAGAACAGGGCTATGGAGGCTACACCTTC. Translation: CASSVEQGYGGYTF.

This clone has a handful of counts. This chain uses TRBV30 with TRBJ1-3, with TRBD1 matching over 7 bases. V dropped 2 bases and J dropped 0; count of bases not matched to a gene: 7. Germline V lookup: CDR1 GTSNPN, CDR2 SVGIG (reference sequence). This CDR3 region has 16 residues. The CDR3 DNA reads TGTGCCTGGAGTATGGGGACAGCTTTCTCTGGAAACACCATATATTTT. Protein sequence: CAWSMGTAFSGNTIYF. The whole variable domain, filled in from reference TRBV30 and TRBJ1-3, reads SQTIHQWPATLVQPVGSPLSLECTVEGTSNPNLYWYRQAAGRGLQLLFYSVGIGQISSEVPQNLSASRPQDRQFILSSKKLLLSDSGFYLCAWSMGTAFSGNTIYFGEGSWLTVV.